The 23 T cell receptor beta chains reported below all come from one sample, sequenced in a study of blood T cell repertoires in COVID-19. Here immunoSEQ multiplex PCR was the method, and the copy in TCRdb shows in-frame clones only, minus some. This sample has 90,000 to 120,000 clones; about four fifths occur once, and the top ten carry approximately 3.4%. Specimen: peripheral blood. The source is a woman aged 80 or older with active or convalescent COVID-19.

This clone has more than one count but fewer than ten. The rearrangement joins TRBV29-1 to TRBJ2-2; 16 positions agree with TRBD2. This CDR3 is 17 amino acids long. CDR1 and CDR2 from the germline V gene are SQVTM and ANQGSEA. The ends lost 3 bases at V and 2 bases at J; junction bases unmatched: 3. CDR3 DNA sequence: TGCAGCGTTGAGGGACTAGCGGGGGGGCGTAACACCGGGGAGCTGTTTTTT. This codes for CSVEGLAGGRNTGELFF.

The CDR3 region is CASSPPGSYEQYF. In nucleotides, the CDR3 is TGTGCCAGCAGTCCACCCGGGTCCTACGAGCAGTACTTC. The chain recombines TRBV28 with TRBJ2-7; D remains unclear. V lost 5 bases to trimming and J lost 1 base, with 9 bases between them. The CDR3 spans 13 residues. Germline V gives CDR1 MDHEN, CDR2 SYDVKM.

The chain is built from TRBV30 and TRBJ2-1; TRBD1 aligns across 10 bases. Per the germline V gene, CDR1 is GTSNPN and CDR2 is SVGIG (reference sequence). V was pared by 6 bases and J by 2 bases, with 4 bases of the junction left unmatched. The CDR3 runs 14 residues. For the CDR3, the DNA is TGTGCCTGTACGACAGGGGGCGCCTACAATGAGCAGTTCTTC. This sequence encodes CACTTGGAYNEQFF. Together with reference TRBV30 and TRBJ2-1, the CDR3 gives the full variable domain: SQTIHQWPATLVQPVGSPLSLECTVEGTSNPNLYWYRQAAGRGLQLLFYSVGIGQISSEVPQNLSASRPQDRQFILSSKKLLLSDSGFYLCACTTGGAYNEQFFGPGTRLTVL.

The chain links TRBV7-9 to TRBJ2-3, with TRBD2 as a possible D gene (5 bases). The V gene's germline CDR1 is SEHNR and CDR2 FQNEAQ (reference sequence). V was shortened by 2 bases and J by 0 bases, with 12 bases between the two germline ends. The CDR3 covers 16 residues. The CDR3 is CASSLFRGFSTDTQYF. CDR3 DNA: TGTGCCAGCAGCTTATTTCGGGGTTTTAGCACAGATACGCAGTATTTT.

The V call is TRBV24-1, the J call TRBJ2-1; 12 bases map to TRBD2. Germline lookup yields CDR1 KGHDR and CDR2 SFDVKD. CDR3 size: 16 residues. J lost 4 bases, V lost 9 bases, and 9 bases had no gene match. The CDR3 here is CATANALAGGYNEQFF. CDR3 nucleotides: TGTGCCACCGCGAACGCACTAGCGGGGGGTTACAATGAGCAGTTCTTC.

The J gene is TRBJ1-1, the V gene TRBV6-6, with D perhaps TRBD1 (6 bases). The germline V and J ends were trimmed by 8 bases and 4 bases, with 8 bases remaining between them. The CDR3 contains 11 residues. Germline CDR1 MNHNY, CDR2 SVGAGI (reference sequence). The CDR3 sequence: CASHRVTEAFF. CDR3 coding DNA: TGTGCCAGCCACAGGGTCACTGAAGCTTTCTTT.

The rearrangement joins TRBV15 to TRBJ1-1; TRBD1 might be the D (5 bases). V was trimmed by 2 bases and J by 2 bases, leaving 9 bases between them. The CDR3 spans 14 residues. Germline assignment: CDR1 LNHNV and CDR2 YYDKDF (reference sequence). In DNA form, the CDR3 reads TGTGCCACCAGCAGAAACAGGAAAAACACTGAAGCTTTCTTT. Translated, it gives CATSRNRKNTEAFF.

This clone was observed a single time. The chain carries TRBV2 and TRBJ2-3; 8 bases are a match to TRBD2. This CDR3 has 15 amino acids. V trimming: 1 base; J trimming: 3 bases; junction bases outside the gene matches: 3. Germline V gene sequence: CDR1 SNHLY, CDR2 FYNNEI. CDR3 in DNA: TGTGCCAGCAGTGAAGATGGCGGGAGGACAGATACGCAGTATTTT. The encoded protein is CASSEDGGRTDTQYF.

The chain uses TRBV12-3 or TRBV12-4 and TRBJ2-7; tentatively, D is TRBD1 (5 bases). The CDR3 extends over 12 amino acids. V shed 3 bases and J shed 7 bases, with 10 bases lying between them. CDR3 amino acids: CASSFVKGEQYF. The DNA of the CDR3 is TGTGCCAGCAGTTTCGTCAAGGGGGAGCAGTACTTC.

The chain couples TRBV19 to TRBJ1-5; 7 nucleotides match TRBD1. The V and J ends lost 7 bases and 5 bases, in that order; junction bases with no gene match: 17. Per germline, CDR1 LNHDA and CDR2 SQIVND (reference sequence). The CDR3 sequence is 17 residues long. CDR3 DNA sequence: TGTGCCAGTAACCAGGAGGGGGCTCTAGGTCTCGATCAGCCCCAGCATTTT. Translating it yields CASNQEGALGLDQPQHF. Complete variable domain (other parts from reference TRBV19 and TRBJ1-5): DGGITQSPKYLFRKEGQNVTLSCEQNLNHDAMYWYRQDPGQGLRLIYYSQIVNDFQKGDIAEGYSVSREKKESFPLTVTSAQKNPTAFYLCASNQEGALGLDQPQHFGDGTRLSIL.

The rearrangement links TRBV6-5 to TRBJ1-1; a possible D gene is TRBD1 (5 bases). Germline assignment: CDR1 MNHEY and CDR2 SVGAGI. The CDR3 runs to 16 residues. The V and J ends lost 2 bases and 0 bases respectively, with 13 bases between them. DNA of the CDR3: TGTGCCAGCAGTTACAGCCTGGGGCAAGTGAACACTGAAGCTTTCTTT. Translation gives CASSYSLGQVNTEAFF.

CDR3 nucleotide sequence: TGTGCCAGCAGCCAAGATGCCGGGGCGGGGGGGCTCTACAATGAGCAGTTCTTC. This sequence encodes CASSQDAGAGGLYNEQFF. The rearrangement links TRBV4-2 to TRBJ2-1, with TRBD2 identical over 9 bases. The ends lost 0 bases at V and 3 bases at J; junction bases unmatched: 9. The length of the CDR3 is 18 residues. Germline loops: CDR1 LGHNA, CDR2 YNFKEQ.

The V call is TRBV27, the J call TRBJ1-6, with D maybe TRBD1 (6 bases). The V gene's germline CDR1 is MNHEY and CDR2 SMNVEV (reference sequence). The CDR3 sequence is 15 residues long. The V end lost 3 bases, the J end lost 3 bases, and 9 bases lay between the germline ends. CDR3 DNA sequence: TGTGCCAGCAGTTTGCAGGGGAACTATAATTCACCCCTCCACTTT. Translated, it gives CASSLQGNYNSPLHF.

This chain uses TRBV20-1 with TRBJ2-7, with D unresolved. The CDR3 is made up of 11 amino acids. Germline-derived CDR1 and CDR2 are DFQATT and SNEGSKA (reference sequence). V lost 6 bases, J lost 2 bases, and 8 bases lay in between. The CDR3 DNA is TGCAGTGCCCCAGCGCCCTACGAGCAGTACTTC. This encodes CSAPAPYEQYF.

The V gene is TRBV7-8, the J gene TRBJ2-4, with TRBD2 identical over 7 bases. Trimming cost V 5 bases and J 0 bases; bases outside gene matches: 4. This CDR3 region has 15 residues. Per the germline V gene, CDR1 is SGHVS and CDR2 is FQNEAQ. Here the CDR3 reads CASSPGGIAKNIQYF. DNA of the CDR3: TGTGCCAGCAGCCCCGGGGGGATAGCCAAAAACATTCAGTACTTC.

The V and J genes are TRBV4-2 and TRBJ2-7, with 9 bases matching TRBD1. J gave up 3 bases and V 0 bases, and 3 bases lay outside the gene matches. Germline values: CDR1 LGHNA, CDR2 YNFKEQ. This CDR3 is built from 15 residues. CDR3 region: CASSQDRDRVYEQYF. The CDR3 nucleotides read TGTGCCAGCAGCCAAGACCGGGACAGGGTCTACGAGCAGTACTTC.

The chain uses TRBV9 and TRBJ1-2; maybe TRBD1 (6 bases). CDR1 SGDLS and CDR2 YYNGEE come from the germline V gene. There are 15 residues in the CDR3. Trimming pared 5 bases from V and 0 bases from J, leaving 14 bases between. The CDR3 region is CASSDLGGSNYGYTF. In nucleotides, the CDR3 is TGTGCCAGCAGTGATCTAGGGGGTTCTAACTATGGCTACACCTTC.

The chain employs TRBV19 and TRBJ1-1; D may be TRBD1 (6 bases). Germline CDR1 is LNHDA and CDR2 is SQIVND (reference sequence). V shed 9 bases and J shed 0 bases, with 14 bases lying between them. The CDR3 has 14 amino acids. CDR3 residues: CASKRQELNTEAFF. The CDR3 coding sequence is TGTGCCAGCAAAAGACAGGAGCTGAACACTGAAGCTTTCTTT.

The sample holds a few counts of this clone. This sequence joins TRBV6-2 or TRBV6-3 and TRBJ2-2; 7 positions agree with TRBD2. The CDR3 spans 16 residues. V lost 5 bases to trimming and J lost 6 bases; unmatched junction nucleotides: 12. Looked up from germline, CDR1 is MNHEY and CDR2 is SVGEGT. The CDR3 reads CASSPFGRGGAGELFF. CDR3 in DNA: TGTGCCAGCAGTCCCTTCGGCCGGGGAGGGGCCGGGGAGCTGTTTTTT.

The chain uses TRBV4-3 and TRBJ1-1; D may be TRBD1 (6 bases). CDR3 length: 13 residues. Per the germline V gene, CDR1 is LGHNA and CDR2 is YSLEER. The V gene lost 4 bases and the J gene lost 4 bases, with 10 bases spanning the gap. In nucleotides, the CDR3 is TGCGCCAGCAGCCCGCAGGGGACCACTGAAGCTTTCTTT. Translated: CASSPQGTTEAFF.

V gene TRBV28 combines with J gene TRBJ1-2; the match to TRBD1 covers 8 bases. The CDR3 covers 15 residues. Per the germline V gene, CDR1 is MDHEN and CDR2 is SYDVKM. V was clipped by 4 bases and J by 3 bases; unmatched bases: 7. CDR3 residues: CASSSPGTGDYGYTF. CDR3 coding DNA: TGTGCCAGCAGTTCACCCGGGACAGGTGACTATGGCTACACCTTC.

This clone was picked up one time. The CDR3 nucleotides read TGTGCCTGGAGCACAGGGGCCCCTAATGAAAAACTGTTTTTT. Residues: CAWSTGAPNEKLFF. The rearrangement links TRBV30 to TRBJ1-4; 7 bases are shared with TRBD1. Germline CDR1 is GTSNPN and CDR2 is SVGIG (reference sequence). The CDR3 has 14 residues. With 3 bases clipped from V and 3 bases from J, the junction kept 4 bases outside the gene matches.

CDR3 sequence (DNA): TGTGCCAGCAGTGAAGCAGGGACAGCGAACACTGAAGCTTTCTTT. Protein: CASSEAGTANTEAFF. The rearrangement joins TRBV2 to TRBJ1-1; TRBD1 agrees at 7 bases. The V gene's germline CDR1 is SNHLY and CDR2 FYNNEI. The V and J ends lost 0 bases and 1 base, in that order; junction bases with no gene match: 2. The CDR3 loop spans 15 amino acids.